This entry describes one T cell receptor (beta chain). Antigen: not known. One junction end does not reproduce the germline sequence, and a read error may be involved. This entry comes from a study of T cell repertoires in cytomegalovirus infection. TCRdb processed the reads anew with MiXCR; each CDR3 protein has one entry. This sample has 700,000 to 850,000 distinct CDR3 sequences, with 30% to 35% found just once. CDR1 is SGHVS, CDR2 FNYEAQ, per germline. The CDR3 has 15 residues. The TCR originated in a human donor in good health (CMV status not recorded). Some clones in this sample may be carry-over from other donors' samples. V usage is TRBV7-6 and J usage is TRBJ2-2; D could derive from TRBD1 or TRBD2 (5 bases each). The sequences come from cultured CD8+ T cells from PBMCs, collected from culture after CMV antigen stimulation. The CDR3 nucleotides read TGTGCTAGCAGCTTAGCGATGAGGGGCACCGGGGAGCTGTTTTTT. This translates into CASSLAMRGTGELFF.